The rows below give T cell receptor beta chains drawn from one sample of a study of shared clonotypes between healthy human individuals. Here immunoSEQ multiplex PCR was the method, and the copy in TCRdb shows in-frame clones only, minus some. This sample yields about 2,100,000 clones, of which approximately 94% are seen a single time; 1.5% to 2% belongs to the top ten. Sample: naive CD8+ T cells from PBMCs. The receptors were gathered from a young man in good health. Some clones in this sample may be carry-over from other donors' samples. CDR3s include the opening cysteine and the closing phenylalanine or tryptophan. A D gene is named only where the DNA matches it firmly. The size of a clone is reported for some rows only, either as once, few or many, or as a class for expanded clones.

clone_size,d_call,j_call,v_call,cdr3_nt,cdr3_aa
once,.,TRBJ1-2,TRBV7-9,TGTGCCAGCAGCTTAGCGCATACAGGGCACTATGGCTACACCTTC,CASSLAHTGHYGYTF
.,TRBD2,TRBJ2-7,TRBV9,TGTGCCAGCAGCGCGCGGACTAGCGGGAGGCTACACGAGCAGTACTTC,CASSARTSGRLHEQYF
.,.,TRBJ1-5,TRBV15,TGTGCCACCAGCACCAGGGCGGGGGGTCAGCCCCAGCATTTT,CATSTRAGGQPQHF
.,.,TRBJ2-1,TRBV7-3,TGTGCCAGCAGCCGGGGCGCTGAGCAGTTCTTC,CASSRGAEQFF
.,.,TRBJ2-3,TRBV30,TGTGCCTGGAGTGGGGACTGGACAGATACGCAGTATTTT,CAWSGDWTDTQYF
.,TRBD2,TRBJ2-1,TRBV11-2,TGTGCCAGCAGCCCAGGACTAGCGGGAGGCCGGAGCTCCTACAATGAGCAGTTCTTC,CASSPGLAGGRSSYNEQFF
.,.,TRBJ1-1,TRBV6-5,TGTGCCAGCAGCTGGGTGACAGGGAACACTGAAGCTTTCTTT,CASSWVTGNTEAFF
.,TRBD1,TRBJ2-1,TRBV7-8,TGTGCCAGCAGCTTAAGGGGGCTCAATGAGCAGTTCTTC,CASSLRGLNEQFF
once,.,TRBJ2-7,TRBV19,TGTGCCAGTAGTATAGCCCACTCGGGCTCCTACGAGCAGTACTTC,CASSIAHSGSYEQYF
.,TRBD2,TRBJ2-2,TRBV9,TGTGCCAGCAGCATCAGTAAACTAGCGGGATCCACCGGGGAGCTGTTTTTT,CASSISKLAGSTGELFF
.,TRBD1,TRBJ2-7,TRBV19,TGTGCCAGTAGTATCATCCGACAGGGAGCCTACGAGCAGTACTTC,CASSIIRQGAYEQYF
.,.,TRBJ1-5,TRBV7-9,TGTGCCAGCAGCTCTACGGGCAATCAGCCCCAGCATTTT,CASSSTGNQPQHF
few,.,TRBJ1-5,TRBV25-1,TGTGCCAGCGGGCGGGGGAATCAGCCCCAGCATTTT,CASGRGNQPQHF
.,.,TRBJ2-6,TRBV4-1,TGCGCCAGCAGCCAAGATCGCAGGGCGACTGGGGCCAACGTCCTGACTTTC,CASSQDRRATGANVLTF
once,.,TRBJ2-7,TRBV5-6,TGTGCCAGCAGCCTCATCGGGACACTCACCTACGAGCAGTACTTC,CASSLIGTLTYEQYF
.,.,TRBJ2-1,TRBV27,TGTGCCAGCAGTTTACGGACGGGGATGGTGGGAGCGTACAATGAGCAGTTCTTC,CASSLRTGMVGAYNEQFF
.,.,TRBJ2-7,TRBV9,TGTGCCAGCGGGGGATCCGCCGGAGAGCAGTACTTC,CASGGSAGEQYF
.,TRBD1,TRBJ2-7,TRBV7-3,TGTGCCAGCAGCTTAGGTCCAGGGGGCTCTTACGAGCAGTACTTC,CASSLGPGGSYEQYF
.,.,TRBJ2-1,TRBV11-2,TGTGCCAGCAGCTTAGTAAGTTTGGGTGAGCAGTTCTTC,CASSLVSLGEQFF
.,TRBD2,TRBJ2-5,TRBV28,TGTGCCAGCAGACCCGAACTAGCGGTTCAAGAGACCCAGTACTTC,CASRPELAVQETQYF
.,.,TRBJ1-2,TRBV27,TGTGCCAGCAGCCAAGGGGATCCCTATGGCTACACCTTC,CASSQGDPYGYTF
.,.,TRBJ1-3,TRBV6-6,TGTGCCAGCAGTTACTCGAGGGGGAGCGCTGGAAACACCATATATTTT,CASSYSRGSAGNTIYF
.,.,TRBJ2-7,TRBV7-9,TGTGCCAGCAGCTTAGTCGGAGGGGTATACGAGCAGTACTTC,CASSLVGGVYEQYF
.,.,TRBJ2-3,TRBV2,TGTGCCAGCAGCGCTACAGGAGTCTCTTCAGATACGCAGTATTTT,CASSATGVSSDTQYF
.,.,TRBJ1-2,TRBV5-6,TGTGCCAGCAGCTTGGGGGGGAGCGATGGCTACACCTTC,CASSLGGSDGYTF
.,.,TRBJ2-3,TRBV7-8,TGTGCCAGCAGCTTACCGGAGGGCACAGATACGCAGTATTTT,CASSLPEGTDTQYF
.,.,TRBJ2-1,TRBV11-3,TGTGCCAGCAGTTTGGCAGGGGAAGGGTGGAATGAGCAGTTCTTC,CASSLAGEGWNEQFF
once,TRBD1,TRBJ1-2,TRBV6-1,TGTGCCAGCAGTGAAGAGGTTGTCGGGACAGGGAAGTATGGCTACACCTTC,CASSEEVVGTGKYGYTF
.,.,TRBJ1-1,TRBV6-1,TGTGCCATAAGGCGCAGCACTGAAGCTTTCTTT,CAIRRSTEAFF
.,.,TRBJ2-3,TRBV15,TGTGCCACCAGCAAATCGCGAACTCTAGGGCCAGATACGCAGTATTTT,CATSKSRTLGPDTQYF
.,.,TRBJ1-1,TRBV6-5,TGTGCCAGCAGTTTTGGAGAAACCGAAGCTTTCTTT,CASSFGETEAFF
.,TRBD1,TRBJ1-5,TRBV19,TGTGCCAGTACCGAGGGACAGGGTTATTTGTATAGCAATCAGCCCCAGCATTTT,CASTEGQGYLYSNQPQHF
.,TRBD2,TRBJ2-1,TRBV27,TGTGCCATCGGGACTAGCGCAAAATACAATGAGCAGTTCTTC,CAIGTSAKYNEQFF
.,.,TRBJ2-1,TRBV6-1,TGTGCCAGCAGTGAAGGCAGGGCCCGCCACAATGAGCAGTTCTTC,CASSEGRARHNEQFF
.,.,TRBJ1-1,TRBV7-9,TGTGCCAGCAGCTTACTCCAGAAAAACACTGAAGCTTTCTTT,CASSLLQKNTEAFF
.,.,TRBJ1-1,TRBV28,TGTGCCAGCAGTTTATCAACAGCAGCGGGCACTGAAGCTTTCTTT,CASSLSTAAGTEAFF